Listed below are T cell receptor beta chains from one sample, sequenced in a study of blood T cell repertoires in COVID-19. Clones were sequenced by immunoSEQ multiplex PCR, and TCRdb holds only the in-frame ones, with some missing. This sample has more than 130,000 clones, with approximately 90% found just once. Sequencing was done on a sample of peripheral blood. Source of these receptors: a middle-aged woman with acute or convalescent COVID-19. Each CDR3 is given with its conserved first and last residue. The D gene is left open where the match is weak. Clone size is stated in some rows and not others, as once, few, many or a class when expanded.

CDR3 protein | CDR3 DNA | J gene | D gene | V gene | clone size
CASRYERGGPYEQYF | TGTGCCAGCAGGTATGAGCGGGGGGGACCGTACGAGCAGTACTTC | TRBJ2-7 | TRBD2 | TRBV2 | -
CASSFGGQGYEQYF | TGTGCCAGCAGCTTCGGCGGACAGGGCTACGAGCAGTACTTC | TRBJ2-7 | TRBD1 | TRBV11-3 | -
CASTSGALAKNIQYF | TGTGCCAGCACCTCAGGGGCCCTAGCCAAAAACATTCAGTACTTC | TRBJ2-4 | - | TRBV28 | -
CASSLDGTSGGVLKYF | TGTGCCAGCAGCTTAGATGGTACTAGCGGGGGGGTATTGAAGTATTTT | TRBJ2-3 | TRBD2 | TRBV11-2 | -
CASSSVDRGGGNEQFF | TGTGCCAGCAGTTCCGTCGACAGGGGAGGAGGGAATGAGCAGTTCTTC | TRBJ2-1 | TRBD1 | TRBV27 | -
CASSLVLFGKLFF | TGTGCCAGCAGTTTAGTCCTTTTCGGAAAACTGTTTTTT | TRBJ1-4 | - | TRBV12-3/TRBV12-4 | -
CASSFNPPYEQYF | TGTGCCAGCAGTTTTAATCCCCCCTACGAGCAGTACTTC | TRBJ2-7 | - | TRBV11-2 | -
CASRILPTPTGTDNSPLHF | TGTGCCAGCAGGATCCTACCTACCCCTACAGGGACCGATAATTCACCCCTCCACTTT | TRBJ1-6 | - | TRBV28 | -
CASSPSGPGGLETQYF | TGTGCCAGCTCACCATCCGGGCCAGGGGGCCTGGAGACCCAGTACTTC | TRBJ2-5 | TRBD1 | TRBV18 | -
CAIAPAGILSYEQYF | TGTGCCATTGCCCCCGCAGGGATCCTCTCCTACGAGCAGTACTTC | TRBJ2-7 | - | TRBV10-3 | -
CAISANRENTEAFF | TGTGCCATCAGTGCAAACAGGGAGAACACTGAAGCTTTCTTT | TRBJ1-1 | - | TRBV10-3 | -
CAISESWGLAGREQYF | TGTGCCATCAGTGAGTCGTGGGGACTAGCGGGACGGGAGCAGTACTTC | TRBJ2-7 | TRBD2 | TRBV10-3 | -
CASSDSRPRTGELFF | TGTGCCAGCAGTGACTCGAGGCCCCGCACCGGGGAGCTGTTTTTT | TRBJ2-2 | - | TRBV6-4 | once
CASNPHGYYGYTF | TGTGCCAGTAACCCCCACGGGTACTATGGCTACACCTTC | TRBJ1-2 | - | TRBV19 | -
CASSGFGGTDTQYF | TGTGCCAGCAGTGGGTTCGGGGGCACAGATACGCAGTATTTT | TRBJ2-3 | - | TRBV2 | -
CASSPWTGRGYTF | TGTGCCAGCAGCCCTTGGACAGGGCGGGGCTACACCTTC | TRBJ1-2 | TRBD1 | TRBV5-6 | -
CASTHGPDNEQFF | TGTGCCAGCACCCATGGTCCGGACAATGAGCAGTTCTTC | TRBJ2-1 | - | TRBV7-2 | -
CAWSVDRFTEAFF | TGTGCCTGGAGCGTTGATCGGTTCACTGAAGCTTTCTTT | TRBJ1-1 | - | TRBV30 | -
CASSRTQGLNEQFF | TGTGCCAGCTCTAGGACCCAGGGGTTAAATGAGCAGTTCTTC | TRBJ2-1 | - | TRBV6-4 | -
CASSIGTGFGEQYF | TGTGCCAGTAGTATAGGGACAGGTTTTGGCGAGCAGTACTTC | TRBJ2-7 | TRBD1 | TRBV19 | -
CASSSVDRPPDGYTF | TGTGCCAGCAGTTCCGTTGACAGGCCCCCGGATGGCTACACCTTC | TRBJ1-2 | - | TRBV28 | many
CASGAGGQETQYF | TGCGCCAGCGGGGCGGGGGGCCAAGAGACCCAGTACTTC | TRBJ2-5 | TRBD2 | TRBV5-1 | -
CASSQGQGVGYEQYF | TGCGCCAGCAGCCAGGGACAGGGGGTAGGATACGAGCAGTACTTC | TRBJ2-7 | TRBD1 | TRBV4-3 | medium-sized
CATSDYGTGNTYEQYF | TGTGCCACCAGTGATTACGGGACAGGGAATACCTACGAGCAGTACTTC | TRBJ2-7 | TRBD1 | TRBV24-1 | -
CASSHLTGLAGISYNEQFF | TGCGCCAGCAGCCACCTCACGGGACTAGCGGGCATATCCTACAATGAGCAGTTCTTC | TRBJ2-1 | TRBD2 | TRBV4-1 | -
CASSVVGGVYNEQFF | TGTGCCAGCAGCGTAGTGGGCGGGGTCTACAATGAGCAGTTCTTC | TRBJ2-1 | - | TRBV9 | -